Listed below are T cell receptor beta chains from one sample, sequenced in a study of T cell responses to AZD1222 COVID-19 vaccine. The protocol was immunoSEQ multiplex PCR, while the TCRdb copy is restricted to in-frame clones and leaves out a portion. The sample consists of 90,000 to 150,000 clones, around 90% of them appearing once. Here the sequenced sample was peripheral blood, taken 28 days after the second AZD1222 dose. These receptor sequences come from an adult who received the AZD1222 COVID-19 vaccine. Both conserved end residues are part of each CDR3. The D gene is left open where the match is weak. Rows may omit the clone size; those that give it use once, few, many or a size class.

d_call,clone_size,v_call,j_call,cdr3_aa,cdr3_nt
TRBD2,-,TRBV12-3/TRBV12-4,TRBJ2-2,CASASGPTGELFF,TGTGCCAGCGCTAGCGGGCCGACCGGGGAGCTGTTTTTT
TRBD2,-,TRBV29-1,TRBJ2-1,CSVAKGLAGSNEQFF,TGCAGCGTTGCGAAAGGACTAGCGGGATCCAATGAGCAGTTCTTC
-,-,TRBV7-6,TRBJ2-1,CASSLAVGAYNEQFF,TGTGCCAGCAGCTTAGCGGTTGGTGCCTACAATGAGCAGTTCTTC
TRBD1,-,TRBV10-1,TRBJ1-1,CASSELNDRGGNTEAFF,TGCGCCAGCAGTGAGTTAAACGACAGGGGGGGAAACACTGAAGCTTTCTTT
-,-,TRBV9,TRBJ1-3,CASSVDPGQSSGNTIYF,TGTGCCAGCAGCGTAGATCCAGGACAAAGCTCTGGAAACACCATATATTTT
-,-,TRBV29-1,TRBJ1-2,CSVEDWEIDYGYTF,TGCAGCGTTGAAGATTGGGAAATAGACTATGGCTACACCTTC
-,few,TRBV7-8,TRBJ1-1,CASSSTGTPNTEAFF,TGTGCCAGCAGCTCCACCGGGACACCGAACACTGAAGCTTTCTTT
TRBD2,-,TRBV25-1,TRBJ2-7,CASSEGGVAGPFYEQYF,TGTGCCAGCAGTGAAGGAGGGGTAGCGGGGCCCTTTTACGAGCAGTACTTC
-,few,TRBV4-1,TRBJ2-1,CASSQDSAGPLGEQFF,TGCGCCAGCAGCCAAGATTCGGCTGGGCCCCTTGGGGAGCAGTTCTTC
-,-,TRBV5-1,TRBJ2-6,CASSVVGSSGANVLTF,TGCGCCAGCAGCGTCGTGGGTAGCTCTGGGGCCAACGTCCTGACTTTC
TRBD2,-,TRBV6-1,TRBJ2-2,CASSEGSGRADTGELFF,TGTGCCAGCAGTGAAGGGAGCGGGAGGGCGGACACCGGGGAGCTGTTTTTT
TRBD1,once,TRBV7-9,TRBJ2-7,CASSRGTGTYEQYF,TGTGCCAGCAGCCGCGGGACAGGGACCTACGAGCAGTACTTC
TRBD2,-,TRBV6-2/TRBV6-3,TRBJ2-5,CASSFGVASGKETQYF,TGTGCCAGCAGTTTCGGAGTCGCTAGCGGAAAAGAGACCCAGTACTTC
TRBD1,-,TRBV7-6,TRBJ1-5,CASSLNQGAESQPQHF,TGTGCCAGCAGCTTAAACCAGGGGGCGGAATCTCAGCCCCAGCATTTT
-,-,TRBV9,TRBJ2-2,CASSVETGELFF,TGTGCCAGCAGCGTAGAAACCGGGGAGCTGTTTTTT
-,few,TRBV4-1,TRBJ2-7,CASSQEGTVSYEQYF,TGCGCCAGCAGCCAAGAAGGGACGGTCTCCTACGAGCAGTACTTC
-,-,TRBV7-2,TRBJ2-1,CASSKAAGIGEQFF,TGTGCCAGCAGCAAAGCGGCAGGGATTGGCGAGCAGTTCTTC
-,once,TRBV4-2,TRBJ2-6,CASSQAEVSGANVLTF,TGTGCCAGCAGCCAAGCAGAGGTATCTGGGGCCAACGTCCTGACTTTC
-,-,TRBV13,TRBJ2-6,CASSPPDRTGANVLTF,TGTGCCAGCAGCCCTCCTGACAGGACTGGGGCCAACGTCCTGACTTTC
TRBD1,-,TRBV6-2/TRBV6-3,TRBJ1-1,CASSYSGTGIYVAEAFF,TGTGCCAGCAGTTACTCCGGGACAGGGATTTATGTGGCTGAAGCTTTCTTT
-,-,TRBV6-5,TRBJ1-2,CASGGEGYTF,TGTGCCAGCGGGGGGGAAGGCTACACCTTC
TRBD1,few,TRBV6-5,TRBJ1-6,CASRTGGYSGSPLHF,TGTGCCAGCAGAACAGGGGGTTATTCGGGTTCACCCCTCCACTTT
-,-,TRBV11-2,TRBJ2-7,CASRKQGATYEQYF,TGTGCCAGCAGAAAACAGGGAGCGACCTACGAGCAGTACTTC
-,-,TRBV2,TRBJ1-6,CASSEADLGNSPLHF,TGTGCCAGCAGTGAGGCGGACCTTGGTAATTCACCCCTCCACTTT
-,-,TRBV7-6,TRBJ1-1,CASSSTGLAMNTEAFF,TGTGCCAGCAGCTCGACGGGACTCGCCATGAACACTGAAGCTTTCTTT
TRBD2,-,TRBV6-5,TRBJ2-3,CASRSGAGGPDTQYF,TGTGCCAGCAGGTCCGGAGCGGGAGGCCCAGATACGCAGTATTTT
-,once,TRBV3-1/TRBV3-2,TRBJ2-7,CATQVPGVYEQYF,TGTGCCACCCAAGTACCGGGGGTCTACGAGCAGTACTTC
TRBD1,-,TRBV6-2/TRBV6-3,TRBJ1-5,CASSYGTGVGNQPQHF,TGTGCCAGCAGTTACGGGACAGGGGTTGGCAATCAGCCCCAGCATTTT
-,-,TRBV7-6,TRBJ1-3,CASSSPYRENTIYF,TGTGCCAGCAGCTCTCCTTACAGGGAAAACACCATATATTTT
-,-,TRBV11-2,TRBJ2-1,CASSHFFDEQFF,TGTGCCAGCAGCCATTTTTTCGATGAGCAGTTCTTC
TRBD1,once,TRBV9,TRBJ1-1,CASSAEGQANTEAFF,TGTGCCAGCAGCGCTGAGGGACAGGCAAACACTGAAGCTTTCTTT
-,-,TRBV11-3,TRBJ2-1,CASSRTAYNEQFF,TGTGCCAGCAGCAGAACAGCGTACAATGAGCAGTTCTTC
-,-,TRBV6-6,TRBJ1-2,CASSYLAGDGYTF,TGTGCCAGCAGTTATTTGGCAGGGGACGGCTACACCTTC
TRBD1,-,TRBV14,TRBJ1-4,CASRLTGGGEKLFF,TGTGCCAGCAGGCTGACAGGGGGCGGTGAAAAACTGTTTTTT
-,-,TRBV6-5,TRBJ2-3,CSVGTDTQYF,TGTTCGGTGGGCACAGATACGCAGTATTTT
-,few,TRBV6-5,TRBJ1-3,CASSTRQGNTIYF,TGTGCCAGCAGTACCCGACAGGGAAACACCATATATTTT
TRBD2,-,TRBV7-3,TRBJ2-7,CASSPAGTSRHEQYF,TGTGCCAGCAGCCCAGCCGGGACTAGCAGACACGAGCAGTACTTC
-,once,TRBV7-3,TRBJ2-7,CASSRQESSYEQYF,TGTGCCAGCAGCCGACAGGAAAGCTCCTACGAGCAGTACTTC
-,few,TRBV9,TRBJ1-2,CASSASGTYYGYTF,TGTGCCAGCAGCGCTTCCGGGACGTACTATGGCTACACCTTC
-,-,TRBV2,TRBJ1-4,CASSEGHGANEKLFF,TGTGCCAGCAGTGAGGGGCACGGGGCTAATGAAAAACTGTTTTTT
TRBD2,-,TRBV11-3,TRBJ2-1,CASSQGAGGGNEQFF,TGTGCCAGCAGCCAAGGGGCGGGAGGAGGTAATGAGCAGTTCTTC
-,-,TRBV29-1,TRBJ2-2,CSVEKGPGELFF,TGCAGCGTTGAAAAGGGACCCGGGGAGCTGTTTTTT
-,-,TRBV9,TRBJ2-3,CASSVTTSTDTQYF,TGTGCCAGCAGCGTAACAACTAGCACAGATACGCAGTATTTT
TRBD1,-,TRBV24-1,TRBJ2-3,CATSEPGQITDTQYF,TGTGCCACCAGTGAACCGGGACAGATCACAGATACGCAGTATTTT
-,-,TRBV19,TRBJ2-7,CASSSGVYEQYF,TGTGCCAGTAGTTCAGGGGTCTACGAGCAGTACTTC
-,-,TRBV6-5,TRBJ2-5,CASKSIIGQETQYF,TGTGCCAGCAAGTCCATTATTGGACAAGAGACCCAGTACTTC